Presented here are 5 T cell receptor beta chains from one specimen sequenced in a study of T-cell reconstitution after alpha-beta-depleted transplantation in children. Preparation of the TCRbeta library was carried out with unique molecular identifiers. TCRdb reprocessed the PCR reads via MiXCR and lists one record per CDR3 protein. This repertoire shows about 590,000 distinct CDR3 sequences, 10% to 15% found once; its top ten account for over 2%. The specimen was PBMCs, mostly from graft donor cells, collected 360 days after TCRalphabeta/CD19-depleted stem cell transplant. These receptor sequences come from a male patient aged 10 to 17 who had a stem cell transplant for acute myeloid leukemia, so the T cells may come from the graft donor.

This clonotype appeared a few times. The chain employs TRBV29-1 and TRBJ2-3; tentative D call: TRBD2 (6 bases). Germline values: CDR1 SQVTM, CDR2 ANQGSEA. V was pared by 6 bases and J by 1 base, with 17 bases between. This CDR3 has 15 amino acids. CDR3 coding DNA: TGCAGCGTGGACCTTAGCGGAACGGGCACAGATACGCAGTATTTT. It specifies CSVDLSGTGTDTQYF.

The count of this clonotype is one. The CDR3 nucleotides are TGCAGTGCCATGCAGGGTCTAGCGGGAGTAAGGGAGACCCAGTACTTC. Its protein is CSAMQGLAGVRETQYF. The rearrangement joins TRBV20-1 to TRBJ2-5; 10 bases align to TRBD2. CDR3 length: 16 residues. CDR1 and CDR2 from the germline V gene are DFQATT and SNEGSKA (reference sequence). Unmatched junction bases numbered 15, after V lost 6 bases and J lost 5 bases.

The J gene is TRBJ2-7, the V gene TRBV20-1; TRBD2 matches at 7 bases. From germline, CDR1 is DFQATT and CDR2 SNEGSKA (reference sequence). Losses at the gene ends were 7 bases for V and 1 base for J; bases not matched to a gene: 7. The CDR3 consists of 13 residues. The CDR3 coding sequence is TGCAGTGTATGGGAGGGGAAGTCCTACGAGCAGTACTTC. It encodes CSVWEGKSYEQYF.

This clonotype was seen only a few times. The chain has TRBV28 and TRBJ2-7, with 11 bases lining up with TRBD2. After removal of 8 bases from V and 5 bases from J, the junction contained 11 bases not matched to a gene. The CDR3 runs 15 residues. The germline V gene encodes CDR1 MDHEN and CDR2 SYDVKM. CDR3 amino acids: CASSLLAGERDEQYF. The CDR3 region has the DNA TGTGCCAGCTCCCTACTAGCGGGAGAAAGGGACGAGCAGTACTTC. The whole variable domain, filled in from reference TRBV28 and TRBJ2-7, reads DVKVTQSSRYLVKRTGEKVFLECVQDMDHENMFWYRQDPGLGLRLIYFSYDVKMKEKGDIPEGYSVSREKKERFSLILESASTNQTSMYLCASSLLAGERDEQYFGPGTRLTVT.

This clonotype came up a few times. The chain uses TRBV10-3 and TRBJ2-1, with TRBD2 matching 12 bases. The germline CDR1 and CDR2 sequences are ENHRY and SYGVKD. V lost 9 bases, J lost 8 bases, and 5 bases stayed unmatched. CDR3 length equals 13 residues. CDR3 in DNA: TGTGCCATTGGACTAGCGGGAAACCATGAGCAGTTCTTC. Translating gives CAIGLAGNHEQFF.